One sample yielded the 15 T cell receptor beta chains listed below, sequenced in a study of blood T cell repertoires in COVID-19. The repertoire was sequenced with immunoSEQ multiplex PCR; TCRdb's copy has only in-frame clones and lacks some. Of 250,000 to 300,000 clones in the sample, about 90% were seen once. The sequenced sample consisted of peripheral blood. Source of these receptors: a woman aged 25-40 years with COVID-19, enrolled during active disease.

V gene TRBV19 combines with J gene TRBJ1-2, with D hard to call. V dropped 5 bases and J dropped 2 bases, with 9 bases sitting between them. Germline V gives CDR1 LNHDA, CDR2 SQIVND (reference sequence). This CDR3 contains 13 residues. CDR3 sequence: CASSQQLNYGYTF. Written as DNA, the CDR3 is TGTGCCAGTAGTCAACAGCTAAACTATGGCTACACCTTC.

This clone showed up just once. The rearrangement uses TRBV6-5 and TRBJ2-2; 7 nucleotides match TRBD2. The CDR3 totals 13 residues. Germline V CDR1 and CDR2: MNHEY, SVGAGI. V shed 8 bases, J shed 7 bases, and the junction held 7 bases outside the gene matches. CDR3 loop: CASLRGDHGELFF. The CDR3 DNA reads as TGTGCCAGCCTCCGGGGGGATCACGGGGAGCTGTTTTTT.

V gene TRBV7-2 combines with J gene TRBJ2-5; 10 bases match TRBD2. V was pared by 0 bases and J by 5 bases, with 6 bases of the junction left unmatched. There are 16 residues in the CDR3. Per the germline V gene, CDR1 is SGHTA and CDR2 is FQGNSA. The CDR3 DNA is TGTGCCAGCAGCTTAGCTGGTAGCGGGGGGTATGAGACCCAGTACTTC. Its protein is CASSLAGSGGYETQYF.

The chain carries TRBV28 and TRBJ1-5, with D uncertain. Germline V CDR1 and CDR2: MDHEN, SYDVKM. The CDR3 totals 17 residues. V was cut by 6 bases and J by 1 base, with 19 bases left in between. The CDR3 nucleotides are TGTGCCAGCAGCTTACCGACGAGTGGGCAAAGCAATCAGCCCCAGCATTTT. Protein: CASSLPTSGQSNQPQHF. Using reference TRBV28 and TRBJ1-5 for the parts outside the CDR3, the full variable domain is DVKVTQSSRYLVKRTGEKVFLECVQDMDHENMFWYRQDPGLGLRLIYFSYDVKMKEKGDIPEGYSVSREKKERFSLILESASTNQTSMYLCASSLPTSGQSNQPQHFGDGTRLSIL.

This sequence joins TRBV6-5 and TRBJ1-4, with D hard to call. Germline CDR1 MNHEY, CDR2 SVGAGI. CDR3 length equals 14 residues. Trimming cost V 4 bases and J 5 bases, with 11 bases left between them. DNA for the CDR3: TGTGCCAGCAGTTCCCGGGTTCCAAATGAAAAACTGTTTTTT. Its translation: CASSSRVPNEKLFF.

The rearrangement uses TRBV23-1 and TRBJ2-7; 10 nucleotides agree with TRBD2. TRBV23-1 carries the ORF label, with uncertain function. The junction had 12 bases not matched to a gene; V was cut back by 8 bases and J by 5 bases. This CDR3 spans 15 amino acids. The CDR3 nucleotides are TGCGCCAGCCCCGGGGAGCGGGGGGGCCGGGACGAGCAGTACTTC. Residues: CASPGERGGRDEQYF.

CDR3 sequence (DNA): TGTGCCAGCAGCCGTGTGACAGGCCCCTACAATGAGCAGTTCTTC. Translating gives CASSRVTGPYNEQFF. The chain couples TRBV3-1 (or the pseudogene TRBV3-2) to TRBJ2-1; maybe TRBD1 (6 bases). V shed 4 bases and J shed 2 bases, with 12 bases lying between them. There are 15 residues in the CDR3. Germline V lookup: CDR1 LGHDT, CDR2 YNNKEL (reference sequence).

Note on this clone: The same CDR3 is also encoded by other DNA sequences in this sample. This sequence joins TRBV18 and TRBJ1-4; 8 bases line up with TRBD1. The CDR3 totals 13 residues. V was clipped by 3 bases and J by 8 bases; unmatched bases: 2. Germline CDR1 is KGHSH and CDR2 is LQKENI. The CDR3 DNA sequence: TGTGCCAGCTCACCCGGACAGGGCGAAAAACTGTTTTTT. This codes for CASSPGQGEKLFF. Using reference TRBV18 and TRBJ1-4 for the parts outside the CDR3, the full variable domain is NAGVMQNPRHLVRRRGQEARLRCSPMKGHSHVYWYRQLPEEGLKFMVYLQKENIIDESGMPKERFSAEFPKEGPSILRIQQVVRGDSAAYFCASSPGQGEKLFFGSGTQLSVL.

This CDR3 is CASRRNRGGQRERDYGYTF. CDR3 nucleotides: TGTGCCAGCAGACGTAACCGCGGGGGACAGCGGGAGAGGGACTATGGCTACACCTTC. The chain recombines TRBV27 with TRBJ1-2; TRBD1 aligns across 7 bases. Trimming cost V 6 bases and J 3 bases; bases outside gene matches: 22. The germline V gene has CDR1 MNHEY and CDR2 SMNVEV (reference sequence). CDR3 length: 19 amino acids.

Only a few counts were recorded for this clone. The sample has other DNA sequences that encode this CDR3 too. The gene calls are TRBV5-1 and TRBJ1-4; no clear D. There are 13 residues in the CDR3. Trimming removed 0 bases from V and 5 bases from J, with 5 bases in between. From germline, CDR1 is SGHRS and CDR2 YFSETQ. The CDR3: CASSLGGNEKLFF. The CDR3 DNA reads as TGCGCCAGCAGCTTGGGAGGGAATGAAAAACTGTTTTTT.

This clone turned up a few times. The J gene is TRBJ2-3, the V gene TRBV19, with 11 nucleotides matching TRBD2. This CDR3 has 17 residues. V was pared by 6 bases and J by 1 base, with 9 bases of the junction left unmatched. Germline values: CDR1 LNHDA, CDR2 SQIVND (reference sequence). The CDR3 is CASRTALAGGRTDTQYF. As DNA, the CDR3 is TGTGCCAGTAGGACCGCCCTAGCGGGGGGTCGCACAGATACGCAGTATTTT.

This clone has just a few counts. The chain is built from TRBV4-1 and TRBJ1-4; 7 nucleotides line up with TRBD1. Germline V gene lookup returns CDR1 MGHRA and CDR2 YSYEKL. The CDR3 contains 17 residues. Germline trimming cut 2 bases from V and 1 base from J; bases unmatched to any gene: 7. The CDR3 nucleotides are TGCGCCAGCAGCCAATCCCCAGCAGGGGGAACTAATGAAAAACTGTTTTTT. Its translation: CASSQSPAGGTNEKLFF.

This clone was seen just once. J is TRBJ2-7 and V is TRBV5-6; D is perhaps TRBD1 (6 bases). Trimming took off 0 bases at V and 1 base at J, with 8 bases between the two ends. The CDR3 runs to 14 residues. CDR1 is SGHDT, CDR2 YYEEEE, per germline. CDR3 region: CASSLVDSSYEQYF. The CDR3 nucleotides read TGTGCCAGCAGCTTGGTGGACAGTTCCTACGAGCAGTACTTC.

This clone has just a few counts. The rearrangement links TRBV25-1 to TRBJ1-3; D is uncertain. The V and J ends lost 4 bases and 5 bases respectively, with 6 bases between them. The germline gives CDR1 MGHDK, CDR2 SYGVNS. CDR3 size: 12 residues. The CDR3 reads CASSAERNTIYF. As DNA, the CDR3 is TGTGCCAGCAGTGCTGAGAGAAACACCATATATTTT. Drawing the rest from reference TRBV25-1 and TRBJ1-3, the complete variable domain is EADIYQTPRYLVIGTGKKITLECSQTMGHDKMYWYQQDPGMELHLIHYSYGVNSTEKGDLSSESTVSRIRTEHFPLTLESARPSHTSQYLCASSAERNTIYFGEGSWLTVV.

This clone was counted a single time. V gene TRBV5-6 combines with J gene TRBJ1-2, with TRBD1 matching 7 bases. V shed 3 bases and J 5 bases; nucleotides not matched to a gene: 22. The germline V gene encodes CDR1 SGHDT and CDR2 YYEEEE. The CDR3 is made up of 19 amino acids. The CDR3 sequence is CASSSRGAPYDRAFYGYTF. CDR3 nucleotide sequence: TGTGCCAGCAGCTCGAGGGGGGCCCCGTACGACAGGGCCTTTTATGGCTACACCTTC.